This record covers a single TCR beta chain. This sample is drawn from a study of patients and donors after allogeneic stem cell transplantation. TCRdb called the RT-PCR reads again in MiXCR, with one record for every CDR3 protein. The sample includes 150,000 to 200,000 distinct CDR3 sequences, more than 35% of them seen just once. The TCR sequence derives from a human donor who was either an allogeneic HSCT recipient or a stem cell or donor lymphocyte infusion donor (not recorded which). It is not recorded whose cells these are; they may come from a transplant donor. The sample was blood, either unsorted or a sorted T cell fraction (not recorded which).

The CDR3 nucleotides read TGTGCCAGCAGCCAGGTCCATCGGGTCCAAGAGACCCAGTACTTC. Protein: CASSQVHRVQETQYF. The V call is TRBV3-1, the J call TRBJ2-5; no clear D gene. Trimming stripped 3 bases from V and 1 base from J, with 12 bases between. Germline V lookup: CDR1 LGHDT, CDR2 YNNKEL (reference sequence). CDR3 length: 15 amino acids.